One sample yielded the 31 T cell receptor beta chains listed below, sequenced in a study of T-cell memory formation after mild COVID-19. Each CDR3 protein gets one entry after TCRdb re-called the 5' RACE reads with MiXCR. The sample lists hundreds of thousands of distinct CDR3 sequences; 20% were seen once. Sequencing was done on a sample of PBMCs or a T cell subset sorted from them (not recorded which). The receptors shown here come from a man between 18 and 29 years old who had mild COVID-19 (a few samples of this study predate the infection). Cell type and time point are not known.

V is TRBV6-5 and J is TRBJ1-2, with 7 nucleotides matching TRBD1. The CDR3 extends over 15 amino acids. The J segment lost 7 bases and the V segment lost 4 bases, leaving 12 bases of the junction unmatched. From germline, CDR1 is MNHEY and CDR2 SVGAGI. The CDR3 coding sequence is TGTGCCAGCAGTTCCCCTTCCCGACAGGGTATTGGCTACACCTTC. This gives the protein CASSSPSRQGIGYTF.

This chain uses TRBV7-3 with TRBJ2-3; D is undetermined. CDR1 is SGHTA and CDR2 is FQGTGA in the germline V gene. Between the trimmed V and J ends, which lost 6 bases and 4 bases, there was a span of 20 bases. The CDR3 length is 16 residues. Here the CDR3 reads CASRLPRGERADTQYF. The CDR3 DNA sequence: TGTGCCAGCAGATTGCCACGTGGAGAGCGCGCAGATACGCAGTATTTT.

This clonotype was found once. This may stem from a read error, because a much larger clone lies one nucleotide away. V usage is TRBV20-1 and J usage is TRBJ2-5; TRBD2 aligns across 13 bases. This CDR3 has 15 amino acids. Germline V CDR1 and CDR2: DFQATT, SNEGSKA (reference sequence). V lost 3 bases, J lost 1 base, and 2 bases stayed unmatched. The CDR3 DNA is TGCAGTGCTAGTACTAGCGGGGGGGCCCAAGAGACCCAGTACTTC. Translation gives CSASTSGGAQETQYF.

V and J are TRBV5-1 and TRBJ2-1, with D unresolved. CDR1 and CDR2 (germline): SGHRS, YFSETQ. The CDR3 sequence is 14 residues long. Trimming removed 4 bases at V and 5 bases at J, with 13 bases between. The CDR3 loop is CASSPGVLDNEQFF. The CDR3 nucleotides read TGCGCCAGCAGCCCTGGTGTCCTTGACAATGAGCAGTTCTTC. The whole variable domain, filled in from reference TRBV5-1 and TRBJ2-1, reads KAGVTQTPRYLIKTRGQQVTLSCSPISGHRSVSWYQQTPGQGLQFLFEYFSETQRNKGNFPGRFSGRQFSNSRSEMNVSTLELGDSALYLCASSPGVLDNEQFFGPGTRLTVL.

Here the CDR3 reads CASSVADEQYF. In nucleotides, the CDR3 is TGTGCCAGCAGCGTAGCGGACGAGCAGTACTTC. The rearrangement joins TRBV9 to TRBJ2-7, with unresolved D. The germline CDR1 and CDR2 sequences are SGDLS and YYNGEE. CDR3 length: 11 residues. Trimming took 0 bases from V and 5 from J, leaving 3 bases between them.

The CDR3 region has the DNA TGTGCCAGCTCACCATACGACGGGGCCTCTGGAAACACCATATATTTT. This codes for CASSPYDGASGNTIYF. V and J are TRBV18 and TRBJ1-3; perhaps TRBD1 as D (5 bases). Trimming cost V 2 bases and J 0 bases, with 11 bases left between them. The CDR3 is made up of 16 amino acids. The germline gives CDR1 KGHSH, CDR2 LQKENI.

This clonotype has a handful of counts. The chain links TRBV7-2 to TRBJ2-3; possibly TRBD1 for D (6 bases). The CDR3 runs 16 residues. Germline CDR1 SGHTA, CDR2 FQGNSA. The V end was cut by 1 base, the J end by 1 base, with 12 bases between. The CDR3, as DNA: TGTGCCAGCAGCTTAGGAGGGGGTGGGGGCACAGATACGCAGTATTTT. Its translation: CASSLGGGGGTDTQYF. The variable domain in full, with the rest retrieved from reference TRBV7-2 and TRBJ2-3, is GAGVSQSPSNKVTEKGKDVELRCDPISGHTALYWYRQSLGQGLEFLIYFQGNSAPDKSGLPSDRFSAERTGGSVSTLTIQRTQQEDSAVYLCASSLGGGGGTDTQYFGPGTRLTVL.

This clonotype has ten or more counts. The CDR3 is CATDSKETHTEAFF. CDR3 DNA: TGTGCCACCGACTCCAAGGAGACCCACACTGAAGCTTTCTTT. V usage is TRBV6-1 and J usage is TRBJ1-1; D not certain. The ends were cut back, 10 bases at V and 3 bases at J, with 18 bases in the middle. The CDR3 runs to 14 residues. Germline CDR1 is MNHNS and CDR2 is SASEGT.

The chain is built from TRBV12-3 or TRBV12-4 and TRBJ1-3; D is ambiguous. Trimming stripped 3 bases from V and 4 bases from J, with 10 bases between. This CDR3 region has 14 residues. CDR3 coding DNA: TGTGCCAGCAGTTTCGGGTTAATCGGAAACACCATATATTTT. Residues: CASSFGLIGNTIYF.

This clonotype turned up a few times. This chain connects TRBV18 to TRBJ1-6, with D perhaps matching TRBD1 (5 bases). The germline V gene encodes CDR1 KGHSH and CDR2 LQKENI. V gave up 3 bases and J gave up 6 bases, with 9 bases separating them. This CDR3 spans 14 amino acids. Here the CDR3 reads CASSPGHGNSPLHF. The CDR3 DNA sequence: TGTGCCAGCTCACCCGGACACGGTAATTCACCCCTCCACTTT.

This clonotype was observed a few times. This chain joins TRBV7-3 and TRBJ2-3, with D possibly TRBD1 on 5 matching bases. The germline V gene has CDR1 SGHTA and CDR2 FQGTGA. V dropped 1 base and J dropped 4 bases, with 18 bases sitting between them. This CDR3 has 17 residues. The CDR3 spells CASSLRGRALRPDTQYF. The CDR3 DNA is TGTGCCAGCAGCTTAAGGGGCAGGGCCCTTCGTCCAGATACGCAGTATTTT.

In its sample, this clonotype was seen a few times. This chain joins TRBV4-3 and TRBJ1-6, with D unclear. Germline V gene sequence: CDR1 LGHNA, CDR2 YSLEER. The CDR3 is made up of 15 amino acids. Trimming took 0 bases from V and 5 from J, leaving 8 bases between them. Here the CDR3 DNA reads TGCGCCAGCAGCCAAGACTGGGGAGATAATTCACCCCTCCACTTT. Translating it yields CASSQDWGDNSPLHF.

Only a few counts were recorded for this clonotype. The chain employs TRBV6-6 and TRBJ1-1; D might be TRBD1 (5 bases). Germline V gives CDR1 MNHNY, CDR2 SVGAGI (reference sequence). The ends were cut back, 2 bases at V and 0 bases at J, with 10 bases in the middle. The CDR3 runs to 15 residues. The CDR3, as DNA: TGTGCCAGCAGTTACAGGGACGGAATGAACACTGAAGCTTTCTTT. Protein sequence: CASSYRDGMNTEAFF.

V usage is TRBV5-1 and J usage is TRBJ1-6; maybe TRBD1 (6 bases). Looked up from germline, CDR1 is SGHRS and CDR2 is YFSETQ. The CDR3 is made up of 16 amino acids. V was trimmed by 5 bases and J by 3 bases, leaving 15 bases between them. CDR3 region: CASRSDRRVYNSPLHF. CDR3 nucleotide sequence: TGCGCCAGCAGAAGCGACAGGCGAGTCTATAATTCACCCCTCCACTTT.

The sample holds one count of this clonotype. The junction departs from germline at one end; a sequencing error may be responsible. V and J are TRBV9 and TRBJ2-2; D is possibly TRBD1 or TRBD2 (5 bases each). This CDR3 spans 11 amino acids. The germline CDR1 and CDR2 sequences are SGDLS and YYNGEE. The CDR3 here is CASYGAGELFF. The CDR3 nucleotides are TGTGCCAGCTACGGGGCCGGTGAGCTGTTTTTT.

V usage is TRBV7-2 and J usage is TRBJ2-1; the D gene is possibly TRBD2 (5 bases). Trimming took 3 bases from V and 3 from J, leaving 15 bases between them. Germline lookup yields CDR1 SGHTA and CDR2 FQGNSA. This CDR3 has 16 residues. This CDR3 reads CASSFLMTKVYNEQFF. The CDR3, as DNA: TGTGCCAGCAGCTTTCTGATGACTAAAGTCTACAATGAGCAGTTCTTC.

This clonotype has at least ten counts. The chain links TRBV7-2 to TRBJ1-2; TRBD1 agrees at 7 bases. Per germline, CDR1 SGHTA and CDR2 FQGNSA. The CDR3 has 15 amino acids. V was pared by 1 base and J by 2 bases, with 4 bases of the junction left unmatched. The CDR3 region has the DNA TGTGCCAGCAGCTTAGTTACAGGGGAAAACTATGGCTACACCTTC. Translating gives CASSLVTGENYGYTF.

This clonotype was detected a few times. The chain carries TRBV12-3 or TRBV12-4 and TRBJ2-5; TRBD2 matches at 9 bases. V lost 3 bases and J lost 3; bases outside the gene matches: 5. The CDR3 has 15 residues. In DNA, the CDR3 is TGTGCCAGCAGTTTCTGGGCTAGCGGGGAAGAGACCCAGTACTTC. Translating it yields CASSFWASGEETQYF.

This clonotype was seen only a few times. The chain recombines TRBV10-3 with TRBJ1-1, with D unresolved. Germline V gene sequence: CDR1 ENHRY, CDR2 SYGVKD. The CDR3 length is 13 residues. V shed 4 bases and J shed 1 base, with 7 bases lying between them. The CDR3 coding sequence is TGTGCCATCAGTGGGGAGGGGAACACTGAAGCTTTCTTT. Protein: CAISGEGNTEAFF.

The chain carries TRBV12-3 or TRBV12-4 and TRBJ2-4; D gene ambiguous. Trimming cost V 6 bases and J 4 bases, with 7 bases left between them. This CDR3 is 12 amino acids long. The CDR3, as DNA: TGTGCCAGCAGCCCAGAGAAAAACATTCAGTACTTC. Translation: CASSPEKNIQYF.

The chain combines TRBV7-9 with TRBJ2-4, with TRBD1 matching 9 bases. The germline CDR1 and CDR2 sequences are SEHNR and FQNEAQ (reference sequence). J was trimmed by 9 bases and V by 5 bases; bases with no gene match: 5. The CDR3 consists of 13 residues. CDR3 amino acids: CASSTEGQGIQYF. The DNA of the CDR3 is TGTGCCAGCAGCACGGAGGGACAGGGCATTCAGTACTTC.

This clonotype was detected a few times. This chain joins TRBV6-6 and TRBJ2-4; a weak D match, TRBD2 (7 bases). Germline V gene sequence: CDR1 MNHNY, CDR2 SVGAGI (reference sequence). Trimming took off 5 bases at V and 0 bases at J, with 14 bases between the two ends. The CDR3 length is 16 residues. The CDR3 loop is CASSAGGAPAKNIQYF. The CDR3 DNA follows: TGTGCCAGCAGTGCTGGGGGGGCCCCAGCCAAAAACATTCAGTACTTC.

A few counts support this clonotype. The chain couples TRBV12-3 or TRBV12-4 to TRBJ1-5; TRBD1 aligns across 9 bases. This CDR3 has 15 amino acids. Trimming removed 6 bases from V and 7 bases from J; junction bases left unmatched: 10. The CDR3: CASSTTGGAWQPQHF. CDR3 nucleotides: TGTGCCAGCAGCACAACAGGGGGCGCCTGGCAGCCCCAGCATTTT.

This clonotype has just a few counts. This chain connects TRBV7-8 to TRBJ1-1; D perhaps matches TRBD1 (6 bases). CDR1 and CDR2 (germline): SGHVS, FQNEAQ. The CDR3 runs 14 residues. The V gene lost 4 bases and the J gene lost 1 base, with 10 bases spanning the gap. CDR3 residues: CASSYQGTNTEAFF. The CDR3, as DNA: TGTGCCAGCAGCTATCAGGGGACGAACACTGAAGCTTTCTTT.

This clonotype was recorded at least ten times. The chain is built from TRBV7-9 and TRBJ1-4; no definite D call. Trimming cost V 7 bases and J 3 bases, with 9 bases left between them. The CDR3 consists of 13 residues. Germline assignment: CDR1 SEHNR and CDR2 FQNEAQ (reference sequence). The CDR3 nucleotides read TGTGCCAGCACCAACAATCCTAATGAAAAACTGTTTTTT. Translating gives CASTNNPNEKLFF.

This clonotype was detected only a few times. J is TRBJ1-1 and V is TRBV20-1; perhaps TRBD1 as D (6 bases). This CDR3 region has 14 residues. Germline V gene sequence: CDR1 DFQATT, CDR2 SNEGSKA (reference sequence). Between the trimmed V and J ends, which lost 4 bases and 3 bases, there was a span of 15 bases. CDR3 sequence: CSATRGAGDTEAFF. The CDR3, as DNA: TGCAGTGCTACCAGAGGGGCAGGGGACACTGAAGCTTTCTTT.

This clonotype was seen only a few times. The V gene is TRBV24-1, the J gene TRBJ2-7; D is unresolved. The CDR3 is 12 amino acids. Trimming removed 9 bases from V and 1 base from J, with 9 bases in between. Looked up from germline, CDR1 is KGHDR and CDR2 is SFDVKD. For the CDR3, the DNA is TGTGCCACCCAAGGCGATTCCTACGAGCAGTACTTC. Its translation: CATQGDSYEQYF.

Here the CDR3 DNA reads TGTGCCAGCAGCTTAAGGCCCGGACTGATTAATCAGCCCCAGCATTTT. Translated, it gives CASSLRPGLINQPQHF. The V call is TRBV7-8, the J call TRBJ1-5; D unclear. The germline V and J ends were trimmed by 2 bases and 4 bases, with 15 bases remaining between them. Germline assignment: CDR1 SGHVS and CDR2 FQNEAQ. This CDR3 spans 16 amino acids.

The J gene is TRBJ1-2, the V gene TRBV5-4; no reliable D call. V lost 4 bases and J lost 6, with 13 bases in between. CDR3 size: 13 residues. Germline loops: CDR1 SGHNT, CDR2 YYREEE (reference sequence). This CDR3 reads CASSILGADGYTF. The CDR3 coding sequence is TGTGCCAGCAGCATTTTAGGAGCGGATGGCTACACCTTC.

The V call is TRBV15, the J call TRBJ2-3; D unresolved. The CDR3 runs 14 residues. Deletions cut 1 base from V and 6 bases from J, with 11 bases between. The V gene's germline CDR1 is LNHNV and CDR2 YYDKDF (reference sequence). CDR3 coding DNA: TGTGCCACCAGCAGAGGCTTGACGAGGGATACGCAGTATTTT. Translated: CATSRGLTRDTQYF. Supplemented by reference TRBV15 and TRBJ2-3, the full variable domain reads DAMVIQNPRYQVTQFGKPVTLSCSQTLNHNVMYWYQQKSSQAPKLLFHYYDKDFNNEADTPDNFQSRRPNTSFCFLDIRSPGLGDTAMYLCATSRGLTRDTQYFGPGTRLTVL.

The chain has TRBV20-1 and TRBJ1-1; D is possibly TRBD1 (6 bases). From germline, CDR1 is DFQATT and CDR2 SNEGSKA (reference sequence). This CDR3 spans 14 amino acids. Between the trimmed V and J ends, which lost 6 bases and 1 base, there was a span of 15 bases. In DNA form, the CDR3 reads TGCAGTGCCCTCCGGGGGGCTAAGAACACTGAAGCTTTCTTT. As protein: CSALRGAKNTEAFF.